This T cell receptor beta chain was recorded in a study of blood T cell repertoires in COVID-19. Study overall: There were acute and convalescent COVID-19 samples, and they came from the United States, Italy and Spain. The analysed material was cDNA or gDNA that came from T cells, B-cell-depleted T cells, or PBMCs.

Authors' processing steps: Researchers report that nucleated cell counts were estimated from reference gene primer amplification. Profiling relied on immunoSEQ multiplex PCR, and the TCRdb table lists in-frame clones only, not all of them. V, J and clone size reflect that table, while D and trimming were determined from the DNA. Of more than 95,000 clones listed, roughly 80% are singletons. The source is a woman older than 75 with active or convalescent COVID-19. Source material: peripheral blood.

CDR3 DNA sequence: TGTGCCAGCAGTATTCAGACTAGCGGTACGTACAATGAGCAGTTCTTC. This encodes CASSIQTSGTYNEQFF. The chain links TRBV2 to TRBJ2-1; 9 bases fit TRBD2. J lost 4 bases, V lost 5 bases, and 9 bases had no gene match. The CDR3 spans 16 residues. Germline lookup yields CDR1 SNHLY and CDR2 FYNNEI.